These T cell receptor beta chains were read from a single sample in a study of CD8+ T cells in alopecia areata. Assay used: immunoSEQ multiplex PCR; TCRdb lists only in-frame clones, some missing. The data contain about 190,000 clones, approximately 60% of them singletons. This specimen was CD4+ T cells sorted from blood, taken at week 4, from a patient treated with tofacitinib. These receptors came from a human donor with alopecia areata. Both conserved end residues are part of each CDR3. Fields, in order: D gene, J gene, V gene, clone size, CDR3 DNA, CDR3 protein. D genes are given only for firm matches. Only some rows state a clone size, as once, few, many or a class for expanded clones.

D: NA
J: TRBJ2-1
V: TRBV6-5
size: NA
DNA: NA
CDR3: CASSSSVPTYNEQFF

D: TRBD1
J: TRBJ2-3
V: TRBV10-3
size: NA
DNA: TGTGCCGTCACAGGGGGCACAGATACGCAGTATTTT
CDR3: CAVTGGTDTQYF

D: NA
J: TRBJ1-1
V: TRBV18
size: NA
DNA: TGTGCCAGCTCACCGACCATGAACACTGAAGCTTTCTTT
CDR3: CASSPTMNTEAFF

D: NA
J: TRBJ2-5
V: TRBV30
size: NA
DNA: TGTGCCTGGAGACGTAACCAAGAGACCCAGTACTTC
CDR3: CAWRRNQETQYF

D: NA
J: TRBJ1-4
V: TRBV30
size: NA
DNA: TGTGCCTGGAGTGTACTGGCGGATGAAAAACTGTTTTTT
CDR3: CAWSVLADEKLFF

D: NA
J: TRBJ1-2
V: TRBV29-1
size: NA
DNA: TGCAGCGTTGAAGTGGGAGGCGGCTACACCTTC
CDR3: CSVEVGGGYTF

D: TRBD1
J: TRBJ2-5
V: TRBV29-1
size: NA
DNA: TGCAGCGTTGAGGGGACAGGGTTCTCGAAGGAGACCCAGTACTTC
CDR3: CSVEGTGFSKETQYF

D: NA
J: TRBJ1-5
V: TRBV5-4
size: NA
DNA: TGTGCCAGCAGCTTGAAAACCTATAGCAATCAGCCCCAGCATTTT
CDR3: CASSLKTYSNQPQHF

D: NA
J: TRBJ1-4
V: TRBV7-2
size: NA
DNA: TGTGCCAGCAGCCCAAGGGTCGTCGGGGAAAAACTGTTTTTT
CDR3: CASSPRVVGEKLFF

D: TRBD2
J: TRBJ2-1
V: TRBV9
size: NA
DNA: TGTGCCAGCAGCGCCCGACTAGCGGGGCCGTTCAATGAGCAGTTCTTC
CDR3: CASSARLAGPFNEQFF

D: NA
J: TRBJ1-2
V: TRBV29-1
size: NA
DNA: TGCAGCGTCGTAGCTAACTATGGCTACACCTTC
CDR3: CSVVANYGYTF

D: NA
J: TRBJ2-2
V: TRBV2
size: NA
DNA: TGTGCCATCCCCGGTGGGTCGTCCGCGAACACCGGGGAGCTGTTTTTT
CDR3: CAIPGGSSANTGELFF

D: NA
J: TRBJ2-7
V: TRBV4-3
size: NA
DNA: TGCGCCAGCAGCCAAGATGGTTGGCAGTACGAGCAGTACTTC
CDR3: CASSQDGWQYEQYF

D: TRBD2
J: TRBJ2-4
V: TRBV4-1
size: few
DNA: TGCGCCAGCAGCGCCGGGACTAGCGGGAGGGCCGTTACGGCCAAAAACATTCAGTACTTC
CDR3: CASSAGTSGRAVTAKNIQYF

D: NA
J: TRBJ1-2
V: TRBV15
size: NA
DNA: TGTGCCACCAGCAGAGATGGAAACTATGGCTACACCTTC
CDR3: CATSRDGNYGYTF

D: NA
J: TRBJ2-7
V: TRBV6-5
size: NA
DNA: TGTGCCATCAGACGGGGCTACGAGCAGTACTTC
CDR3: CAIRRGYEQYF